A selection of T cell receptor beta chains follows, all from one sample in a study of T cell changes during pregnancy in multiple sclerosis. Method: immunoSEQ multiplex PCR; TCRdb's copy keeps in-frame clones and lacks some. Among tens of thousands of clones, about 91% were seen once, and the ten largest hold 0.9% to 0.95%. The sequenced sample was peripheral blood, obtained before pregnancy. The receptor set was obtained from a female donor with multiple sclerosis, enrolled in a pregnancy study. CDR3s leave out the opening cysteine and the closing phenylalanine or tryptophan. Fields, in order: clone size, J gene, V gene, CDR3 protein. Clone size is stated in some rows and not others, as once, few, many or a class when expanded.

.	TRBJ1-1	TRBV5-1	ASSPPRGKEGTEAF
.	TRBJ1-1	TRBV19	ASNYRGTEAF
.	TRBJ2-1	TRBV2	ASSEVVRGRGRNSYNEQF
.	TRBJ1-1	TRBV9	ASSVGQTMNTEAF
.	TRBJ2-2	TRBV11-2	ASSFRIWEAAGELF
.	TRBJ2-1	TRBV6-1	ASSQGSYEQF
.	TRBJ1-5	TRBV27	ASSTAQGDGQPQH
.	TRBJ1-2	TRBV7-9	ASSLSRPAGFYGYT
.	TRBJ2-7	TRBV21-1	ASSKGGLLSLPYEQY
.	TRBJ2-3	TRBV4-2	ASSQLGGGDPDTQY
.	TRBJ1-1	TRBV19	ASSIDHRYTEAF
once	TRBJ2-5	TRBV28	ASSFRAGGKRETQY
once	TRBJ1-4	TRBV10-3	AIPSRAEGVWSLKV
few	TRBJ2-1	TRBV19	ASSNDRASYNEQF
.	TRBJ2-4	TRBV7-2	ASSPWDRESSGAKNIQY
.	TRBJ1-1	TRBV10-2	ASSESRQGSEAF
.	TRBJ1-1	TRBV28	ASTPPGWSTEAF
.	TRBJ2-6	TRBV6-6	ASSGDRRGANVLT
.	TRBJ2-7	TRBV19	ASRGIGYEQY
.	TRBJ1-2	TRBV10-3	AIRREDYGYT
.	TRBJ2-7	TRBV2	ASSESSNSYEQY
.	TRBJ2-7	TRBV30	AWSGGGSYEQY
.	TRBJ1-5	TRBV27	ASSLGRGNQPQH
.	TRBJ1-2	TRBV6-1	ASSEYGAGVDGYT
.	TRBJ2-3	TRBV19	ASSQGLADTDTQY
.	TRBJ2-6	TRBV27	ASSSGGSGANVLT
.	TRBJ1-1	TRBV28	ASSLRVGGQGKAF
.	TRBJ1-1	TRBV11-2	ASSMEGTRGTEAF
few	TRBJ1-2	TRBV7-9	ASSSTHRGGT
once	TRBJ2-7	TRBV29-1	SVEDWDSSEQY
.	TRBJ2-7	TRBV7-9	ASSYRGGPYEQY
.	TRBJ2-2	TRBV19	ASRRWTSGGHTGELF
.	TRBJ1-1	TRBV25-1	ASGKTGGNTEAF
.	TRBJ2-3	TRBV9	ASSIETTTDTQY
.	TRBJ2-1	TRBV25-1	ASSEWADSSYNEQF
.	TRBJ2-3	TRBV27	ASSLLPRSGRIANTQY
.	TRBJ1-4	TRBV6-6	ASARTGTHEKLF
once	TRBJ2-1	TRBV5-4	ASSSGVPEQF
.	TRBJ2-7	TRBV10-1	ASSDQRGKFYEQY
.	TRBJ1-1	TRBV19	ASTEALNTEAF
.	TRBJ2-7	TRBV9	ASSPGTGPYEQY
.	TRBJ2-1	TRBV2	ASLRTGGINEQF
.	TRBJ2-7	TRBV6-6	ASSRAGASYEQY
once	TRBJ1-3	TRBV7-3	ASSPLGGNSGNTIY
.	TRBJ2-7	TRBV5-8	ASTLLGGGIYEQY
.	TRBJ2-5	TRBV30	AWSVGGDQETQY
.	TRBJ2-2	TRBV7-2	ASSRRTGQNTGELF
.	TRBJ1-4	TRBV4-2	ASSHGTGEAEKLF
.	TRBJ1-2	TRBV29-1	SSTFDRVGYT
.	TRBJ2-1	TRBV27	ASGGAHEQF